This TCR beta chain appears in the sequencing data of a study of T cell changes during pregnancy in multiple sclerosis. The protocol was immunoSEQ multiplex PCR, while the TCRdb copy is restricted to in-frame clones and leaves out a portion. The sample holds 70,000 to 90,000 clones, about 93% seen once. Germline V gene sequence: CDR1 MDHEN, CDR2 SYDVKM. The CDR3 totals 15 residues. Trimming pared 4 bases from V and 2 bases from J, leaving 12 bases between. The starting material was peripheral blood, obtained in the first trimester of pregnancy. The chain has TRBV28 and TRBJ1-5; tentatively, D is TRBD1 (6 bases). This sequence was found in a female donor with multiple sclerosis, enrolled in a pregnancy study. CDR3 loop: CASSSRGAGNQPQHF. For the CDR3, the DNA is TGTGCCAGCAGTTCCAGGGGAGCGGGCAATCAGCCCCAGCATTTT.